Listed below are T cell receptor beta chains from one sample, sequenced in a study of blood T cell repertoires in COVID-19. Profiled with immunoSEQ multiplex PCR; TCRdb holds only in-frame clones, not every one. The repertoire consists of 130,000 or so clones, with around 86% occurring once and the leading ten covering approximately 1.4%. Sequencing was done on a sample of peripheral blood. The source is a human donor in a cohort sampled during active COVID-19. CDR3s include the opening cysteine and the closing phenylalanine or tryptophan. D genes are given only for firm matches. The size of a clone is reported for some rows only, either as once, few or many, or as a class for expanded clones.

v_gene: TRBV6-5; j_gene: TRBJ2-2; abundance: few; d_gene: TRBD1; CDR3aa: CASSSRTGMAGELFF; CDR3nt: TGTGCCAGCAGTTCCCGGACAGGGATGGCCGGGGAGCTGTTTTTT
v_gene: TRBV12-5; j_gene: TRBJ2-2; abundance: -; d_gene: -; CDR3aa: CASGLVRGDTGELFF; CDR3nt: TGTGCTAGTGGTTTGGTACGAGGTGACACCGGGGAGCTGTTTTTT
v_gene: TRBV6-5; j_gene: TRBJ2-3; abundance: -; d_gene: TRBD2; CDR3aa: CASSQTSGGTDTQYF; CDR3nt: TGTGCCAGCAGCCAGACTAGCGGAGGCACAGATACGCAGTATTTT
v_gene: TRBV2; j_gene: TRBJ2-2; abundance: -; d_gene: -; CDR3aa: CASTPRQGNIGELFF; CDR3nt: TGTGCCAGCACTCCGAGGCAGGGCAACATCGGGGAGCTGTTTTTT
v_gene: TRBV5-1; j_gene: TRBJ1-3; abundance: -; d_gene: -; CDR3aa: CASSPAASGNTIYF; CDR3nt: TGCGCCAGCAGCCCCGCCGCGTCTGGAAACACCATATATTTT
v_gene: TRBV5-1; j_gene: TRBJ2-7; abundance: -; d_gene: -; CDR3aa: CASSHRDMASYEQYF; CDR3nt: TGCGCCAGCAGCCACCGTGACATGGCCTCCTACGAGCAGTACTTC
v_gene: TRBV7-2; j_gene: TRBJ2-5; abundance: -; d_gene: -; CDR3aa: CASSLTGVSRETQYF; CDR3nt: TGTGCCAGCAGCCTCACGGGAGTCAGTAGAGAGACCCAGTACTTC
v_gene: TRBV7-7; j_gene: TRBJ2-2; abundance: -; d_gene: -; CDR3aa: CASSSESGELFF; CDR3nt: TGTGCTAGCAGCTCCGAGTCCGGGGAGCTGTTTTTT
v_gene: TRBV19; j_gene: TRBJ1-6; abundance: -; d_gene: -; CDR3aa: CASTPTLTPDSPLHF; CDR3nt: TGTGCCAGTACCCCGACTTTGACTCCGGATTCACCCCTCCACTTT
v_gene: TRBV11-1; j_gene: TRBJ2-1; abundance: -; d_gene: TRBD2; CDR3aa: CASSLGGGRADEQFF; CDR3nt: TGTGCCAGCAGCTTGGGTGGCGGGAGGGCGGATGAGCAGTTCTTC
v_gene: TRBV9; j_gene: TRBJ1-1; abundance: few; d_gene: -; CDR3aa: CASSVVATGITEAFF; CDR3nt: TGTGCCAGCAGCGTAGTGGCCACCGGGATCACTGAAGCTTTCTTT
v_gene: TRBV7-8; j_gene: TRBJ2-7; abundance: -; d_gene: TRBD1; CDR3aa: CASSLAGGRDEQYF; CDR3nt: TGTGCCAGCAGCTTAGCAGGGGGCAGAGACGAGCAGTACTTC
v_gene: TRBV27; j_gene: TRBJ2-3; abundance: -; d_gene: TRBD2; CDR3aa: CASSRSGLAGSTDTQYF; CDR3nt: TGTGCCAGCAGCCGGAGTGGACTAGCGGGTAGCACAGATACGCAGTATTTT
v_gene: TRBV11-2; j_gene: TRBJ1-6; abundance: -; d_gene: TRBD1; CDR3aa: CASSRTGSNSPLHF; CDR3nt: TGTGCCAGCAGCAGGACAGGGAGTAATTCACCCCTCCACTTT
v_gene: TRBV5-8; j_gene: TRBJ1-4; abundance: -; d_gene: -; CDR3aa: CASSFRGGWKLFF; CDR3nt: TGTGCCAGCAGCTTCCGGGGGGGTTGGAAACTGTTTTTT
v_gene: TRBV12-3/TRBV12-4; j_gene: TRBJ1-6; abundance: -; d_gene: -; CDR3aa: CASSFSNSPLHF; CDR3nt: TGTGCCAGCAGTTTTAGTAATTCACCCCTCCACTTT
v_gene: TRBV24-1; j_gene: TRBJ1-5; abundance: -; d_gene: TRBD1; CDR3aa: CATSDGDRNQPQHF; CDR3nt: TGTGCCACCAGTGATGGGGACAGAAATCAGCCCCAGCATTTT
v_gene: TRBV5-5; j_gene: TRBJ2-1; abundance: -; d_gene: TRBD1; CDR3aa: CASSRTGTLRGSYNEQFF; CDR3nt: TGTGCCAGCAGCCGGACAGGGACCCTGAGGGGTTCCTACAATGAGCAGTTCTTC
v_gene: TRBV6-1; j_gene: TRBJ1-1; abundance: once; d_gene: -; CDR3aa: CASSEALRKNTEAFF; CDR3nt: TGTGCCAGCAGTGAAGCCCTCAGGAAGAACACTGAAGCTTTCTTT
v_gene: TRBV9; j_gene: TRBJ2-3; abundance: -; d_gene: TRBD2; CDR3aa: CASSVKATSDDTQYF; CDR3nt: TGTGCCAGCAGCGTAAAGGCGACTAGCGACGATACGCAGTATTTT
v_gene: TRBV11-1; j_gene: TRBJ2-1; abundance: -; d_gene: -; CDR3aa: CASSLERYNEQFF; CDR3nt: TGTGCCAGCAGCTTAGAACGGTACAATGAGCAGTTCTTC
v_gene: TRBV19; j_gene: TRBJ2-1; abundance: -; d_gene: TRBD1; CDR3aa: CASTPSRGQADEQFF; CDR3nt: TGTGCCAGTACTCCCTCAAGGGGGCAGGCGGATGAGCAGTTCTTC
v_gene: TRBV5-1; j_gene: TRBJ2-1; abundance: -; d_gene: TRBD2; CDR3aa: CASTLQPGSGGYNEQFF; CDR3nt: TGCGCCAGCACTTTACAGCCCGGGAGCGGGGGATACAATGAGCAGTTCTTC
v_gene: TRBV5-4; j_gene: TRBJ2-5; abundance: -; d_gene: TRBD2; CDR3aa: CASSLGLAGALDSTQYF; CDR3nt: TGTGCCAGCAGCTTGGGGCTAGCGGGGGCCCTGGATTCGACCCAGTACTTC
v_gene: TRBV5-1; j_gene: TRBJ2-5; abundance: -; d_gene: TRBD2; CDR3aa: CASMSSGRKETQYF; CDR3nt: TGCGCCAGTATGTCTAGCGGGAGGAAAGAGACCCAGTACTTC
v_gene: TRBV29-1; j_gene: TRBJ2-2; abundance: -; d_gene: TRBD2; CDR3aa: CSVRGEGTTGELFF; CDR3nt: TGCAGCGTCCGTGGGGAGGGGACCACCGGGGAGCTGTTTTTT
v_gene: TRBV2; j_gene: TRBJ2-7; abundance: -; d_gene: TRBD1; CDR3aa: CATSSGQGPYEQYF; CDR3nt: TGTGCCACCTCCAGCGGACAGGGACCCTACGAGCAGTACTTC
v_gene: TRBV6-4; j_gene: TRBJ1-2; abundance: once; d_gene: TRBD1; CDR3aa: CASSPGTGYGYTF; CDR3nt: TGTGCCAGCAGTCCCGGGACAGGCTATGGCTACACCTTC
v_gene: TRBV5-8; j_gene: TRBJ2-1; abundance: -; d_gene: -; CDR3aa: CASSSTGIFYNEQFF; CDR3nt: TGTGCCAGCAGCTCAACAGGGATATTCTACAATGAGCAGTTCTTC
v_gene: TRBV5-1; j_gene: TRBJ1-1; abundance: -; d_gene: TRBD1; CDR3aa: CASSPGTGYTEAFF; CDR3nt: TGCGCCAGCAGCCCCGGGACAGGGTACACTGAAGCTTTCTTT
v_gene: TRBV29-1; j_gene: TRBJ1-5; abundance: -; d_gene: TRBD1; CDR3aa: CSVRQGSNQPQHF; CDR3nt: TGCAGCGTCCGACAGGGGAGCAATCAGCCCCAGCATTTT
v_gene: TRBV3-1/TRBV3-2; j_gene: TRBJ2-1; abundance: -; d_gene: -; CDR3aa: CASSQGSVGNEQFF; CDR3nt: TGTGCCAGCAGCCAAGGGAGCGTTGGCAATGAGCAGTTCTTC
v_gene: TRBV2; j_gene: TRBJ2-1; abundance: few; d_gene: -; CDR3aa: CASSAQGGLGYEQFF; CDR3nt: TGTGCCAGCAGTGCCCAGGGGGGACTGGGCTATGAGCAGTTCTTC
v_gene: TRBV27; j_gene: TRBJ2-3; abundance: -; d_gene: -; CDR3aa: CASRRRAGPDTQYF; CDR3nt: TGTGCCAGCAGGCGGAGGGCCGGCCCAGATACGCAGTATTTT
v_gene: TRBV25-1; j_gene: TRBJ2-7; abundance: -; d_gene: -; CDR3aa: CASGQSGYEQYF; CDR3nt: TGTGCCAGTGGACAGTCGGGCTACGAGCAGTACTTC
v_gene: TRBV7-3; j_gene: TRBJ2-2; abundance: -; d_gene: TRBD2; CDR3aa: CASSASGRGDTGELFF; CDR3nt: TGTGCCAGCAGTGCCAGCGGGAGGGGCGACACCGGGGAGCTGTTTTTT
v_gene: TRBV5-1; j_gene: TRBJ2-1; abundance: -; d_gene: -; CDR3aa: CASSLRQGSGEQFF; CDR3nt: TGCGCCAGCAGCCTCAGGCAGGGGAGTGGTGAGCAGTTCTTC
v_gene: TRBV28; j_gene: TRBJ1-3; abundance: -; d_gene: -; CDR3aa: CASRSLGTFGNTIYF; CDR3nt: TGTGCCAGCAGATCGTTGGGGACTTTTGGAAACACCATATATTTT
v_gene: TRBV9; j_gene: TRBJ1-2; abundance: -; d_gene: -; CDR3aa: CASSVTDRDRFFTF; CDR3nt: TGTGCCAGCAGCGTGACCGACCGTGACAGGTTCTTCACCTTC
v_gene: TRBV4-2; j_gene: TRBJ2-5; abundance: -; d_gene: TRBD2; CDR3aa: CASSQSPGLAGGQETQYF; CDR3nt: TGTGCCAGCAGCCAATCCCCGGGACTAGCGGGAGGGCAAGAGACCCAGTACTTC
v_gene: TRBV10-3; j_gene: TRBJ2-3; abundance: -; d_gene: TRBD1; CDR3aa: CATRTGGEDTQYF; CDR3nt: TGTGCCACCAGGACAGGGGGCGAAGATACGCAGTATTTT
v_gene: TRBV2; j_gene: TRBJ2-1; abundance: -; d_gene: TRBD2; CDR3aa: CASSATSPSRNEQFF; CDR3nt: TGTGCCAGCAGCGCGACTAGCCCATCACGCAATGAGCAGTTCTTC
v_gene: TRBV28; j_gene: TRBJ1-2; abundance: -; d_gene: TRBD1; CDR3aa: CASRKTGPQNYGYTF; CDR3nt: TGTGCCAGCAGAAAGACAGGGCCCCAAAACTATGGCTACACCTTC
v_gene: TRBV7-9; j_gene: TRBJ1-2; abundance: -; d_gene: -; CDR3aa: CASSLDSAHLGSGAYGYTF; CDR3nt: TGTGCCAGCAGCTTAGATTCCGCCCACCTGGGGTCGGGAGCCTATGGCTACACCTTC
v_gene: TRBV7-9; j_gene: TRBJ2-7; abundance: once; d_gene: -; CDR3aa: CASSLRGLAGDYEQYF; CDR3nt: TGTGCCAGCAGCCTGCGGGGGCTGGCGGGAGACTACGAGCAGTACTTC
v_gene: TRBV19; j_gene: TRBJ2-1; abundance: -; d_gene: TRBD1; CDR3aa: CASSSRTGVANEQFF; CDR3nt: TGTGCCAGTAGTTCCCGGACAGGGGTAGCGAATGAGCAGTTCTTC
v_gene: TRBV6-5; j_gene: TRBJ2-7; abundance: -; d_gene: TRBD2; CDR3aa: CASSYGRTSYEQYF; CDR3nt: TGTGCCAGCAGCTACGGGAGGACCTCCTACGAGCAGTACTTC
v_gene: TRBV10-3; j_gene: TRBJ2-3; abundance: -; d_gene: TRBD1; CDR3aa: CAISERGQLSTDTQYF; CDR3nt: TGTGCCATCAGTGAACGGGGACAGCTTAGCACAGATACGCAGTATTTT
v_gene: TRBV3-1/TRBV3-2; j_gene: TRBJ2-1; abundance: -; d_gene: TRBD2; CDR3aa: CASSQDRQREVMDEQFF; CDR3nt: TGTGCCAGCAGCCAAGATCGCCAGCGGGAGGTAATGGATGAGCAGTTCTTC
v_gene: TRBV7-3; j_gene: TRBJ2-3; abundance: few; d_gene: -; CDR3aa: CASSLTIGGVTGTDTQYF; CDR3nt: TGTGCCAGCAGCTTAACCATAGGGGGGGTGACGGGCACAGATACGCAGTATTTT
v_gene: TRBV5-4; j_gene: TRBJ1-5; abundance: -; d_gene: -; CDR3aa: CASSFGGMGNQPQHF; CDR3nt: TGTGCCAGCAGCTTCGGGGGGATGGGCAATCAGCCCCAGCATTTT
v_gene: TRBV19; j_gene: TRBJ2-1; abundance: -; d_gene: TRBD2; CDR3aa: CASRATSGRRGDNEQFF; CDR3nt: TGTGCCAGTAGGGCGACTAGCGGGAGAAGGGGGGACAATGAGCAGTTCTTC